Listed below are T cell receptor beta chains from one sample, sequenced in a study of shared T cell receptors in the human thymus. Generated by immunoSEQ multiplex PCR, the TCRdb table keeps only in-frame clones and is missing some. The table records about 500,000 clones, approximately 80% of them present only once. These data were also reused for a study on human thymus T cells.

Sequenced sample: thymocytes. These TCRs come from a boy in the first two years of life with a congenital heart defect. Each CDR3 is given with its conserved first and last residue. The order of the fields is D gene, clone size, V gene, J gene, CDR3 DNA, CDR3 protein. D genes are given only for firm matches. The listing skips clone size in some rows; elsewhere it reads once, few, many or a size class.

TRBD1,NA,TRBV29-1,TRBJ2-5,TGCAGCGTGCCTCGGGACAGGGGGCTGGCGGGCGGAGAGACCCAGTACTTC,CSVPRDRGLAGGETQYF
TRBD2,NA,TRBV13,TRBJ2-5,TGTGCCAGCAGCCCGGGACTAGCGGAGCTGGGGGAGACCCAGTACTTC,CASSPGLAELGETQYF
TRBD2,NA,TRBV5-4,TRBJ2-1,TGTGCCAGCAGCTTGGGCCTAGCGGGGGTCTACAATGAGCAGTTCTTC,CASSLGLAGVYNEQFF
NA,NA,TRBV25-1,TRBJ1-1,TGTGCCAGCAGAAGAGGAGGGGACACTGAAGCTTTCTTT,CASRRGGDTEAFF
NA,NA,TRBV4-2,TRBJ2-3,TGTGCCAGCAGCCCGGGTACGCAGTATTTT,CASSPGTQYF
NA,NA,TRBV7-2,TRBJ2-5,TGTGCCAGCATCTATGACTACCAAGAGACCCAGTACTTC,CASIYDYQETQYF
NA,NA,TRBV6-1,TRBJ2-1,TGTGCCAGCAGTGGCCCGGCGGCAGACTCCTACAATGAGCAGTTCTTC,CASSGPAADSYNEQFF
TRBD1,NA,TRBV27,TRBJ2-7,TGTGCCAGCAGTTTCCGGGACAGAGACGAGCAGTACTTC,CASSFRDRDEQYF
TRBD2,NA,TRBV27,TRBJ2-3,TGTGCCAGCAGTATTACTAGCGGTAGCACAGATACGCAGTATTTT,CASSITSGSTDTQYF
NA,few,TRBV11-2,TRBJ1-5,TGTGCCAGCAGCTTAGCTCCCAGGGATCCCAATCAGCCCCAGCATTTT,CASSLAPRDPNQPQHF
TRBD1,NA,TRBV7-9,TRBJ1-2,TGTGCCAGCAATCAATCCGGACAGGGCACCTTC,CASNQSGQGTF
NA,NA,TRBV28,TRBJ1-1,TGTGCCAGCAACTTCAGGGAGGGCACTGAAGCTTTCTTT,CASNFREGTEAFF
NA,NA,TRBV29-1,TRBJ2-1,TGCAGCTTTAGCGCGAGCTCCTACAATGAGCAGTTCTTC,CSFSASSYNEQFF
NA,NA,TRBV10-2,TRBJ2-2,TGCGCCAGCATCGCAGGAAATACCGGGGAGCTGTTTTTT,CASIAGNTGELFF
NA,NA,TRBV27,TRBJ2-1,TGTGCCAGCAGCCATTACGGCGGGACCCTGGGCTTGGGTGAGCAGTTCTTC,CASSHYGGTLGLGEQFF
NA,NA,TRBV2,TRBJ2-1,TGTGCCAGCAGTGAAGCGAGGAATGAGCAGTTCTTC,CASSEARNEQFF